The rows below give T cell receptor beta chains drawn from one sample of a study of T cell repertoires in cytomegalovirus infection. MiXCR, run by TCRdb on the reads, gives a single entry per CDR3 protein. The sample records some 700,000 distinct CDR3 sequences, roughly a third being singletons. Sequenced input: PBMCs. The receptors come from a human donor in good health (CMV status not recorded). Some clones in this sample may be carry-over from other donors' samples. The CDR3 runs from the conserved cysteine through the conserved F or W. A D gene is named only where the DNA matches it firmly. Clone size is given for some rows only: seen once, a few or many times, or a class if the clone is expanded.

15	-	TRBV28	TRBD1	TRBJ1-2	TGTGCCAGCAGTTTACCGTCCGGACAGGGCAGGGGCTACACCTTC	CASSLPSGQGRGYTF
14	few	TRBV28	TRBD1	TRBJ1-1	TGTGCCAGCAGACTTTATTACAGGGGACGAGAGGCTTTCTTT	CASRLYYRGREAFF
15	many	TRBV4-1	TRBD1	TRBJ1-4	TGCGCCAGCAGTCCCCTCGCAGGGGGGGGTGAAAAACTGTTTTTT	CASSPLAGGGEKLFF
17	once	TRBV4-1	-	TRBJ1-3	TGCGCCAGCAGCCAAGATCAAGGGGATTGGTCTGGAAACACCATATATTTT	CASSQDQGDWSGNTIYF
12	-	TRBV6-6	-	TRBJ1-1	TGTGCCAGCAGTCCGATTGACACTGAAGCTTTCTTT	CASSPIDTEAFF
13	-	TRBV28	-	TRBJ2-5	TGTGCCAGCAGAACGAGGGATTCCGAGACCCAGTACTTC	CASRTRDSETQYF
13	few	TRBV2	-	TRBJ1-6	TGTGCCAGCAGTGAAAAAGGGAGTTCACCCCTCCACTTT	CASSEKGSSPLHF
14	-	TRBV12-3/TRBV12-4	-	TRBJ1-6	TGTGCCAGCAGTTTCCCGGCGGATAATTCACCCCTCCACTTT	CASSFPADNSPLHF
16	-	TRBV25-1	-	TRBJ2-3	TGTGCCAGCAGTCACGCACTAGGGGGTGGAAGAGATACGCAGTATTTT	CASSHALGGGRDTQYF
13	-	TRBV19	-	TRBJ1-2	TGTGCCAGTATAGGCACAGCTAACTATGGCTACACCTTC	CASIGTANYGYTF
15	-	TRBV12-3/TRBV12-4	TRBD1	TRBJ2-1	TGTGCCAGCAGTTTTGAGGGGACAGGCTACAATGAGCAGTTCTTC	CASSFEGTGYNEQFF
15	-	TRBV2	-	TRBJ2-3	TGTGCCAGCAGTCGACAGGCGGGATTCACAGATACGCAGTATTTT	CASSRQAGFTDTQYF
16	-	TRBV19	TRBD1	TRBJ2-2	TGTGCCAGTAGTATTGGGGACAGTCCGAACACCTGGGAGCTGTTTTTT	CASSIGDSPNTWELFF
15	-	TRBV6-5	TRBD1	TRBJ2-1	TGTGCCAGCAGCGCGGACAGGGGAGGGTACAATGAGCAGTTCTTC	CASSADRGGYNEQFF
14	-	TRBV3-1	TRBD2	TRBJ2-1	TGTGCCAGCAGCCAATATGGGAGGGCCCATGAGCAGTTCTTC	CASSQYGRAHEQFF
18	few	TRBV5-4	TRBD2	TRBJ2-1	TGTGCCAGCAGCAAAGCGGGAGGTCTCCGGAGCTCCTACAATGAGCAGTTCTTC	CASSKAGGLRSSYNEQFF
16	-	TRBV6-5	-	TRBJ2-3	TGTGCCAGCAGCCATTCACAGGGATCTAGCACAGATACGCAGTATTTT	CASSHSQGSSTDTQYF
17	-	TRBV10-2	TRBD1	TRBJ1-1	TGCGCCAGCATTAGGATGGGACAGGATGGATTGAACACTGAAGCTTTCTTT	CASIRMGQDGLNTEAFF
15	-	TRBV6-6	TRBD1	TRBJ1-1	TGTACCAGCAGTTACAGGGGCGTAGAGAACACTGAAGCTTTCTTT	CTSSYRGVENTEAFF
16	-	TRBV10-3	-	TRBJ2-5	TGTGCCATCAGTGAGTCGCTCTTCAGGGGTGGAGAGACCCAGTACTTC	CAISESLFRGGETQYF
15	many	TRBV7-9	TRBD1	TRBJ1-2	TGTGCCAGCAGCTCCACGGGACACGGGGACAGTGGCTACACCTTC	CASSSTGHGDSGYTF
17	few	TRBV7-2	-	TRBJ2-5	TGTGCCAGCAGCTTAGCGGGGGGGGCGGGAGCGGGGGAGACCCAGTACTTC	CASSLAGGAGAGETQYF
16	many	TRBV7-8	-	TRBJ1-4	TGTGCCAGCAGCATCGTGCTTGAAGACCCTAATGAAAAACTGTTTTTT	CASSIVLEDPNEKLFF
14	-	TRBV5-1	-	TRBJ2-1	TGCGCCAGCAGCGTAGCGGAAGCCTACAATGAGCAGTTCTTC	CASSVAEAYNEQFF
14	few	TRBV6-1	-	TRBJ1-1	TGTGCCAGCAGAATCGGGACGGGGGGCACTGAAGCTTTCTTT	CASRIGTGGTEAFF
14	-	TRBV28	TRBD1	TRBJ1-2	TGTGCCAGCAGGGAACAGGGGGGCGAGAAAGGCTACACCTTC	CASREQGGEKGYTF
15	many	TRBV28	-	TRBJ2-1	TGTGCCAGCAGCCTCCCCGGGGGAGGGGGGAATGAGCAGTTCTTC	CASSLPGGGGNEQFF
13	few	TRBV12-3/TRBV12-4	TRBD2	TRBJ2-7	TGTGCCAGCAGTTTTGGGACTAACTACGAGCAGTACTTC	CASSFGTNYEQYF
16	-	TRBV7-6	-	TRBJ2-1	TGTGCCAGCAGTTCAAATCGCGACAGCTCCTACAATGAGCAGTTCTTC	CASSSNRDSSYNEQFF
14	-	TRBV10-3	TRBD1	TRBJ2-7	TGTGCCATCAGACCTCCCGGGACAGGGGGCGAGCAGTACTTC	CAIRPPGTGGEQYF
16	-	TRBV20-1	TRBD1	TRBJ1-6	TGCAGTGCTAGAGTTGGACAGGGGGCGTCTAATTCACCCCTCCACTTT	CSARVGQGASNSPLHF
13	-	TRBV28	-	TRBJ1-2	TGTGCCAGCAGCTTGACAGCAGAAGATGGCTACACCTTC	CASSLTAEDGYTF
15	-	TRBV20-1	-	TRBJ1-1	TGCAGTGCCCCCGGGGTTTATGACAGGATGACTGAAGCTTTCTTT	CSAPGVYDRMTEAFF
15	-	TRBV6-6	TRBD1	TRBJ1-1	TGTGCCAGCAGTCCCTCGACAGGGGCGAACACTGAAGCTTTCTTT	CASSPSTGANTEAFF
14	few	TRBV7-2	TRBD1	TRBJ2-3	TGTGCCAGCAGCTTAGGACAGGGTACGGGTACGCAGTATTTT	CASSLGQGTGTQYF